The clone carrying this TCR beta chain occurred a few times. The antigen is unknown. The authors reverse transcribed all of the isolated RNA, so sequencing captured expressed TCRB transcripts. Using immunoSEQ multiplex PCR, the repertoire was profiled, and TCRdb retains in-frame clones only, with some absent. The sample lists about 290,000 clones, around 7.3% occurring once. CDR1 and CDR2 from the germline V gene are SGHTA and FQGNSA. The J segment lost 2 bases and the V segment lost 5 bases, leaving 4 bases of the junction unmatched. This CDR3 is 14 amino acids long. Staining for CD45RO/CCR7/CD25/CD127/CD95/CD27 allowed sorting of CD4+ naive, central memory, regulatory and stem cell-like memory cells. Purity exceeded 95% in all sorted populations. This record belongs to a study of beta chain features in type 1 diabetes. Study-wide results and limits: Junctions at VDJ sites from type 1 diabetes patients had fewer insertions and more deletions.

V usage is TRBV7-2 and J usage is TRBJ2-3; 7 positions match TRBD1. The sample was central memory CD4+ T cells from blood. This TCR was recovered from a young woman in good health. The CDR3 nucleotides are TGTGCCAGCAGCAGGGGGCTCGCCACAGATACGCAGTATTTT. This codes for CASSRGLATDTQYF.